This T cell receptor beta chain was obtained from a study of identical twins. This clonotype occurred a few times. A single record per CDR3 protein comes from TCRdb applying MiXCR to the 5' RACE reads. The data show hundreds of thousands of distinct CDR3 sequences, 9% to 15% seen once. The CDR3 runs 16 residues. Germline-derived CDR1 and CDR2 are MDHEN and SYDVKM. V was trimmed by 1 base and J by 5 bases, leaving 15 bases between them. These sequences were also reported in another study, on yellow fever vaccine responses in identical twins.

The receptor was isolated from a woman aged 18-30 years in good health. The source material was CD8+ T cells sorted from blood. This chain links TRBV28 with TRBJ1-5; D ambiguous. DNA of the CDR3: TGTGCCAGCAGTTTATCGTCCGGGAGAGTCGATCAGCCCCAGCATTTT. This gives the protein CASSLSSGRVDQPQHF.